This T cell receptor (beta chain) was retrieved from a study of blood T cell repertoires in COVID-19. Looking at the study overall: From the United States, Italy and Spain came samples of acute and convalescent COVID-19. The analysed material was cDNA or gDNA that came from T cells, B-cell-depleted T cells, or PBMCs.

Per the original methods: It was from reference gene primer amplification that nucleated cell counts were estimated. Sequenced by immunoSEQ multiplex PCR; TCRdb stores in-frame clones only, minus some. V and J calls and clone size come straight from that table; D and trimming were deduced from the DNA. In the table there are about 180,000 clones, around 76% of which are singletons. Germline V CDR1 and CDR2: SGHRS, YFSETQ. This CDR3 has 15 amino acids. Trimming took 0 bases from V and 3 from J, leaving 10 bases between them. The clonotype was recovered from a woman aged 65 to 85 with acute or convalescent COVID-19. The V call is TRBV5-1, the J call TRBJ1-3; tentatively, D is TRBD1 (5 bases). Source material: peripheral blood. The DNA of the CDR3 is TGCGCCAGCAGCTTGGGGGGTACAGGTGGAAACACCATATATTTT. It translates to CASSLGGTGGNTIYF. The full variable domain, its missing parts supplied by reference TRBV5-1 and TRBJ1-3, is KAGVTQTPRYLIKTRGQQVTLSCSPISGHRSVSWYQQTPGQGLQFLFEYFSETQRNKGNFPGRFSGRQFSNSRSEMNVSTLELGDSALYLCASSLGGTGGNTIYFGEGSWLTVV.